These T cell receptor beta chains were read from a single sample in a study of T-cell memory formation after mild COVID-19. TCRdb fed the 5' RACE reads into MiXCR, producing one record per CDR3 protein. Found here are approximately 300,000 distinct CDR3 sequences, approximately 15% of them singletons; the top ten hold approximately 20%. Sequences were obtained from PBMCs or a T cell subset sorted from them (not recorded which). The source is a man aged 18 to 29 who had mild COVID-19 (a few samples of this study predate the infection). Cell type and time point are not known. Both conserved end residues are trimmed from each CDR3.

v_gene	j_gene	CDR3aa
TRBV4-3	TRBJ2-7	ASSQDPAGSSYEQY
TRBV19	TRBJ2-7	ASSIAGGLYEQY
TRBV9	TRBJ2-3	ASSVSRGTSTDTQY
TRBV7-9	TRBJ1-4	ASSFSVNEKLF
TRBV13	TRBJ1-6	ASSLAITGNSPLH
TRBV9	TRBJ2-1	ASAVSGNTYNEQF
TRBV29-1	TRBJ2-1	SVSSGGPLGQF
TRBV7-2	TRBJ1-2	ASSLALGESYGYT
TRBV6-5	TRBJ1-2	ASSSDPDGYGYT
TRBV5-1	TRBJ2-2	ASSLLQGAGELF
TRBV20-1	TRBJ2-7	SANGLALNEQY
TRBV19	TRBJ2-2	ASSPPVGAYGELF
TRBV6-5	TRBJ2-1	ASSYQGPYNEQF
TRBV7-3	TRBJ2-3	ASSSPTSSSGGPEDTQY
TRBV7-2	TRBJ2-2	ASSSPGSSPGGELF
TRBV12-3/TRBV12-4	TRBJ2-2	ASSLDRLNTGELF
TRBV7-6	TRBJ1-2	ASSQTDSRGYT
TRBV19	TRBJ2-5	ASSIRRGLQETQY
TRBV6-6	TRBJ2-5	ASRPPGTGQETQY
TRBV7-9	TRBJ1-4	ASSRLVKNEKLF
TRBV12-3/TRBV12-4	TRBJ1-3	AGGRAPLGNTIY
TRBV2	TRBJ1-1	ASSAYGRAGTEAF
TRBV27	TRBJ1-2	ASSLRSGQAANYGYT
TRBV12-3/TRBV12-4	TRBJ2-2	ASHGDTGELF
TRBV29-1	TRBJ1-1	STKGWAVNTEAF
TRBV7-9	TRBJ2-2	ASSLAGRGEGELF
TRBV5-1	TRBJ2-5	ASSIGTGWQETQY